Reported below is one TCR beta chain. No cognate antigen has been identified for it. No much larger clone is present one base from it, and per-base qualities are unavailable. Other DNA sequences in this specimen translate into the identical CDR3. Using the deep immunoSEQ assay, TCR CDR3 regions were amplified from genomic DNA by multiplex PCR. For each cell subset, the extracted genomic DNA was distributed evenly across all wells of several immunoSEQ 96-well plates, and each plate served as one replicate. For unsorted PBMC, approximately 0.3 ug of genomic DNA, equivalent to about 30,000 T cell genomes, went into each replicate PCR. Unsorted PBMC genomic DNA was sequenced across ten immunoSEQ deep assay plates. Purified libraries were quantified with a Qubit 3.0 fluorometer, sized on a Bioanalyzer 2100, and re-quantified with the KAPA Library Quantification kit. Every immunoSEQ 96-well plate was sequenced on a dedicated single-read 150-cycle Illumina NextSeq 550 flow cell. The study's processing was this. Because only junctional sequences without quality scores were contained in the immunoSEQ output, filtering matching that applied to full-length reads could not be performed. To assign V/J genes and CDR3, sequences were annotated using PyIR, a Python wrapper for IgBLAST v1.9, with IMGT germline references. Any read was removed if the V/J assignment was weak (E-value above 1e-6), the CDR3 was missing, or the read contained stop codons, out-of-frame junctions, or ambiguous translated residues. A V3J clonotype was defined by an identical inferred V gene, J gene, and CDR3 amino acid sequence. Percentage overlap between repertoires was computed as shared unique clonotypes divided by the size of the smaller repertoire. RTK rarefaction, the Chao1 estimator, and Recon v2.1 estimates of unobserved clonotypes were used to assess repertoire richness. Sourced from immuneACCESS, this table was stored by TCRdb with only in-frame sequences that have V and J called. A share of the clones is absent; for the studies checked, an unresolved V gene accounts for under half, and the remainder has no known explanation. The V and J calls and the clone size are those of that table, but D and trimming were determined from the DNA. A total of hundreds of thousands of clones appear in this sample, roughly 79% of them only once. About 12% of the sample rests with the top ten.

Healthy HIV-negative adults with no recently reported acute infections or vaccinations were included as donors. Only Caucasian adults living in Nashville, Tennessee, USA were represented among the donors. For unsorted samples, 75 million to 90 million PBMCs were counted, and genomic DNA was extracted using the QIAamp DNA Blood Mini kit. Blood was obtained by leukapheresis, after which PBMCs were separated by Ficoll-Histopaque density gradient centrifugation and cryopreserved in liquid nitrogen vapor phase. Trimming removed 0 bases from V and 4 bases from J; the gene matches leave 0 bases unexplained. The germline V gene yields SGHRS for CDR1 and YFSETQ for CDR2. There are 15 amino acids in the CDR3, from cysteine to phenylalanine inclusive. Only CDR3 DNA is held: 45 bases, read in frame from base 1. This specimen comes from a study of shared clonotypes between healthy human individuals (dated by TCRdb to 2019 to 2021). Some background on the complete study: Three men and two women, aged 18 to 49 years, made up the cohort. To estimate repertoire size and how much clonotypes are shared between individuals, the study performed deep sequencing of blood TCR repertoires from roughly five healthy adults. Different laboratories and diverse techniques were used to prepare libraries and sequence TCR repertoires, to increase sequencing depth and limit assay-specific biases. Per donor, leukapheresis produced somewhere between about 0.94 and 10 billion PBMCs.

Overall results and qualifications from the work: Sampling was restricted to blood, and TCR repertoires in tissues likely differ from the TCR repertoires found in blood. Pairwise subsampling indicated that sequencing depth was expected to affect the degree of clonotype sharing among donors. The genetic and exposure-history diversity represented was limited by the small number of donors.

The sequencing input was PBMCs. The clonotype originates from a woman between 40 and 55 years old in good health. Some clones in this sample may be carry-over from other donors' samples. The chain links TRBV5-1 with TRBJ2-1, and TRBD2 matches 11 of the central bases. The bases read TGCGCCAGCAGCTTGGGGACTAGCGGGTACAATGAGCAGTTCTTC. Translated, it reads CASSLGTSGYNEQFF.